The 2 T cell receptor beta chains given below trace back to one sample, sequenced in a study of cytomegalovirus exposure and HLA in healthy donors. 13 Jbeta primers and 60 Vbeta primers were used for the PCR. Sequencing was performed with immunoSEQ multiplex PCR; in TCRdb, only in-frame clones are kept and a portion is missing. The table includes some 160,000 clones, 65% to 85% detected once. Sequencing was done on a sample of PBMCs. The source of these receptors is a woman aged 40 to 50 in good health and CMV-seropositive.

The CDR3 bases are TGTGCCAGCAGTTTTGGGGGCATGAACACTGAAGCTTTCTTT. Translated: CASSFGGMNTEAFF. The V gene is TRBV28, the J gene TRBJ1-1, with D possibly matching TRBD1 (6 bases). The CDR3 has 14 residues. Trimming took 3 bases from V and 0 from J, leaving 8 bases between them. From germline, CDR1 is MDHEN and CDR2 SYDVKM.

The chain combines TRBV5-6 with TRBJ1-2, with 7 bases identical to TRBD1. J was trimmed by 2 bases and V by 1 base; bases with no gene match: 8. The germline V gene has CDR1 SGHDT and CDR2 YYEEEE. This CDR3 is built from 16 residues. Here the CDR3 DNA reads TGTGCCAGCAGCTTGCGGTCTACAGGGGCCAACTATGGCTACACCTTC. Amino acid sequence: CASSLRSTGANYGYTF.